This T cell receptor beta chain was captured in a study of metastatic and nonmetastatic thyroid tumors. There were no patients who had received any treatment before thyroid surgery. The germline CDR1 and CDR2 sequences are SNHLY and FYNNEI. This CDR3 comprises 12 residues. The V gene lost 1 base and the J gene lost 4 bases, with 4 bases spanning the gap. With MiXCR, TCRdb called clones anew from the PCR reads. This sample yields about 36,000 clones, of which 20% to 25% are seen a single time; about 14% belongs to the top ten. In this sample, this clone turned up many times. The sample comprised blood. This clonotype was obtained from a female donor with papillary thyroid cancer or a benign thyroid nodule (not recorded which). Some clones in this sample may be carry-over from other donors' samples. This chain connects TRBV2 to TRBJ2-5, with D hard to call. The CDR3 spells CASSEVGETQYF. CDR3 bases: TGTGCCAGCAGTGAAGTGGGAGAGACCCAGTACTTC.